A selection of T cell receptor beta chains follows, all from one sample in a study of blood T cells in healthy people across ages. Each CDR3 protein is one row after TCRdb ran MiXCR on the 5' RACE reads. Among some 1.4 million distinct CDR3 sequences listed, around 39% were seen once. Material for sequencing was blood. All receptors come from a woman under 30 in good health. The CDR3 runs from the conserved cysteine through the conserved F or W. A D gene is named only where the DNA matches it firmly. Clone size, where shown, is once, few, many, or a class for clones that have expanded.

j_gene,v_gene,abundance,d_gene,CDR3nt,CDR3aa
TRBJ1-4,TRBV4-1,-,-,TGCGCCAGCAGTCCTGTCGGGACGGTGAATGAAAAACTGTTTTTT,CASSPVGTVNEKLFF
TRBJ1-1,TRBV4-1,few,-,TGCGCCAGCAGCCAGAACCACGGGAACACTGAAGCTTTCTTT,CASSQNHGNTEAFF
TRBJ2-1,TRBV4-1,-,-,TGCGCCAGCAGCCACCCCCGGCAGACAGGCAATGAGCAGTTCTTC,CASSHPRQTGNEQFF
TRBJ2-1,TRBV9,few,TRBD2,TGTGCCAGCGGCTCCCCGACTAGCGGCTACAATGAGCAGTTCTTC,CASGSPTSGYNEQFF
TRBJ1-6,TRBV25-1,-,-,TGTGCCAGCAGTGGGCTTGAGCCCTATAATTCACTCCTCCACTTT,CASSGLEPYNSLLHF
TRBJ2-1,TRBV16,few,-,TGTGCCAGCAGCCAAGTCAGGCACAATGAGCAGTTCTTC,CASSQVRHNEQFF
TRBJ2-2,TRBV3-1,-,-,TGTGCCAGCAGCCAAGATCTACGACAGTTGGAGCTGTTTTTT,CASSQDLRQLELFF
TRBJ2-5,TRBV5-4,-,TRBD1,TGTGCCAGCAGCGACAGGGGTATCTGGGAGACCCAGTACTTC,CASSDRGIWETQYF
TRBJ1-6,TRBV28,-,-,TGTGCCAGCGACTGGCAGGGTTTATCTTCACCCCTCCACTTT,CASDWQGLSSPLHF
TRBJ1-5,TRBV5-6,-,-,TGTGCCAGCAGGTTATGGGGACGCGATCAGCCCCAGCATTTT,CASRLWGRDQPQHF
TRBJ1-5,TRBV20-1,-,-,TGCAGTGCTGGACACGGTCCCGGTCTAGGGGCCAATCAGCCCCAGCATTTT,CSAGHGPGLGANQPQHF
TRBJ1-4,TRBV6-6,few,-,TGTGCCAGCAGTTACTCTTCCGGGGGTGAAAAACTGTTTTTT,CASSYSSGGEKLFF
TRBJ2-7,TRBV2,-,-,TGTGCCAGCACTTATTTAGGCTCGAGGGCCTACGAGCAGTACTTC,CASTYLGSRAYEQYF
TRBJ1-2,TRBV28,few,-,TGTGCCAGCACCAAAATGGACGGGAGAACTAACTATGGCTACACCTTC,CASTKMDGRTNYGYTF
TRBJ2-1,TRBV2,-,-,TGTGCCAGCAGGTCAACTAGTGGGATAAACAATGAGCAGTTCTTC,CASRSTSGINNEQFF
TRBJ2-7,TRBV7-8,-,-,TGTGCCAGCAGCGTACTTAACAGGGCCGAGCAGTACTTC,CASSVLNRAEQYF
TRBJ1-5,TRBV7-9,-,TRBD1,TGTGCCAGCAGCGAGGAGGGGGCTCGACAGCCCCAGCATTTT,CASSEEGARQPQHF
TRBJ1-2,TRBV5-6,-,-,TGTGCCAGCAGCTTGGAGGGAGAAGGGCGCAACTATGGCTACACCTTC,CASSLEGEGRNYGYTF
TRBJ2-3,TRBV20-1,few,-,TGCAGTGCTAGGAGTACTGTAGATACGCAGTATTTT,CSARSTVDTQYF
TRBJ2-7,TRBV29-1,many,-,TGCAGCGTTGTCAGCTCCTACGAGCAGTACTTC,CSVVSSYEQYF